This T cell receptor (beta chain) was identified during a study of T-cell reconstitution after alpha-beta-depleted transplantation in children. Unique molecular identifiers were incorporated during preparation of the TCRbeta library. TCRdb recomputed calls from the PCR reads with MiXCR, one row per CDR3 protein. The repertoire includes hundreds of thousands of distinct CDR3 sequences, around 13% of them detected once, and around 0.8% sits in the top ten. This clonotype was counted ten times or more. The CDR3 runs 15 residues. Per germline, CDR1 DFQATT and CDR2 SNEGSKA (reference sequence). Trimming cost V 4 bases and J 0 bases, with 16 bases left between them.

The clonotype comes from a girl aged 2 to 10 with congenital amegakaryocytic thrombocytopenia, due to receive a stem cell transplant. Sequences were derived from PBMCs, sampled before TCRalphabeta/CD19-depleted stem cell transplant. V and J are TRBV20-1 and TRBJ2-7; TRBD2 is a possible D gene (5 bases). CDR3 sequence (DNA): TGCAGTGCTAATATGGGAGTGGCGACCTCCTACGAGCAGTACTTC. Encoded protein: CSANMGVATSYEQYF.